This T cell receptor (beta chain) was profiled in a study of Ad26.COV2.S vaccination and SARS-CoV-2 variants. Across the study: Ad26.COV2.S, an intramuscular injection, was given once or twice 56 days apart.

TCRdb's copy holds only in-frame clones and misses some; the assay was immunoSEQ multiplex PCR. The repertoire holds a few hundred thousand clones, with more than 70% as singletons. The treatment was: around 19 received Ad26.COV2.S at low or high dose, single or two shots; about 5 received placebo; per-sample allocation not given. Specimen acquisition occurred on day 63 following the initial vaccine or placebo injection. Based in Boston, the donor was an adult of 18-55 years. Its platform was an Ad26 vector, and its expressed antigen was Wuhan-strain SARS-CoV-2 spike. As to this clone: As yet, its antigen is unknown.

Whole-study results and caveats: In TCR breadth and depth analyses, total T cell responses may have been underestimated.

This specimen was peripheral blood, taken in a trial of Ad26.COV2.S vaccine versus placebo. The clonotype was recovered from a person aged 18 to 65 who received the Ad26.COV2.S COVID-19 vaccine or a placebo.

Here the CDR3 reads CASSFQLRDRDSPLHF. The CDR3 DNA reads TGTGCCAGCAGTTTCCAGTTGCGGGACAGGGATTCACCCCTCCACTTT. The chain recombines TRBV6-2 or TRBV6-3 with TRBJ1-6; TRBD1 aligns across 9 bases. CDR3 size: 16 residues. Germline loops: CDR1 MNHEY, CDR2 SVGEGT. J lost 8 bases, V lost 4 bases, and 9 bases had no gene match.